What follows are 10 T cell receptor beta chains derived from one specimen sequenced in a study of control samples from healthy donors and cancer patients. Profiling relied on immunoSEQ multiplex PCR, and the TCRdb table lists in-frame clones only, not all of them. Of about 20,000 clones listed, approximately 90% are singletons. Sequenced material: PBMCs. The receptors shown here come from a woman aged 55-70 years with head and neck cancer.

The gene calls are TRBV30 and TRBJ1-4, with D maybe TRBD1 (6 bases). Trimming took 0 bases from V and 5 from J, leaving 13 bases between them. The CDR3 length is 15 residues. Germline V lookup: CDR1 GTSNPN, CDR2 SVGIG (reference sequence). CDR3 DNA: TGTGCCTGGAGTGTAATAGGCCAGGGGAATGAAAAACTGTTTTTT. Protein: CAWSVIGQGNEKLFF.

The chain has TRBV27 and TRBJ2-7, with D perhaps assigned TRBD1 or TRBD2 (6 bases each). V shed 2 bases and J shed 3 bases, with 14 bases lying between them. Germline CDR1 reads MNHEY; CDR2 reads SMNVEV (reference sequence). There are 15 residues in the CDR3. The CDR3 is CASSLTGLASYEQYF. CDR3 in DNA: TGTGCCAGCAGTTTAACAGGGCTAGCGAGCTACGAGCAGTACTTC.

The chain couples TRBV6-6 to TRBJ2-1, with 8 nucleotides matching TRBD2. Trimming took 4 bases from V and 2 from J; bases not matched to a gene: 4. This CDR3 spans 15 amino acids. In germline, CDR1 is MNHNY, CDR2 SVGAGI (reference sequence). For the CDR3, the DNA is TGTGCCAGCAGTTCAGCGGGAGACCCCTACAATGAGCAGTTCTTC. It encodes CASSSAGDPYNEQFF.

The CDR3 nucleotides read TGTGCCAGCAGCTTTCGATTAGCGGGAGGGAACTACGAGCAGTACTTC. Its translation is CASSFRLAGGNYEQYF. The rearrangement joins TRBV5-6 to TRBJ2-7, with 11 bases identical to TRBD2. V gave up 2 bases and J gave up 3 bases; unmatched junction bases: 7. Germline V CDR1 and CDR2: SGHDT, YYEEEE. The CDR3 spans 16 residues.

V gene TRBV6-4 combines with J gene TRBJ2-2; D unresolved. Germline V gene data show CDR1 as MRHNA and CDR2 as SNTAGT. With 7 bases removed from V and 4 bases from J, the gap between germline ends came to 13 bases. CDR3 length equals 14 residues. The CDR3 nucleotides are TGTGCCAGCACAGCGTCGCCGGGCACCGGGGAGCTGTTTTTT. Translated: CASTASPGTGELFF.

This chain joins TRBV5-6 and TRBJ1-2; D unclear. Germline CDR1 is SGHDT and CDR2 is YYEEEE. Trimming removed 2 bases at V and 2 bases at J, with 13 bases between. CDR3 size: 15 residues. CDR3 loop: CASSLVWRRNYGYTF. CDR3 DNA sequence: TGTGCCAGCAGCTTAGTGTGGCGCCGGAACTATGGCTACACCTTC.

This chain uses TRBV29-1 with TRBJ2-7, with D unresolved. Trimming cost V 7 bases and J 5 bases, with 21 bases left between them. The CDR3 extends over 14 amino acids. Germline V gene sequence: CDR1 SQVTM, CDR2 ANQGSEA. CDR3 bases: TGCAGCGCAGGCGGCTTCACGGGTCGGGACGAGCAGTACTTC. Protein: CSAGGFTGRDEQYF.

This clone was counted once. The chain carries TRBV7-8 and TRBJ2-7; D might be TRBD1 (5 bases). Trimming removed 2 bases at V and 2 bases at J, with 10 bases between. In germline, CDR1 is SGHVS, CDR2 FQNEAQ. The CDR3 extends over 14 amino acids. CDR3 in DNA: TGTGCCAGCAGCTTAAACAGGTTGACCTACGAGCAGTACTTC. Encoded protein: CASSLNRLTYEQYF.

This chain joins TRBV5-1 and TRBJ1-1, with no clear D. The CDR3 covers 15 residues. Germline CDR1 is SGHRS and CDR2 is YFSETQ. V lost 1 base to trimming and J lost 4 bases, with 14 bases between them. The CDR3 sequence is CASSLRGVGGTEAFF. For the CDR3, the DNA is TGCGCCAGCAGCTTGCGCGGGGTGGGAGGCACTGAAGCTTTCTTT.

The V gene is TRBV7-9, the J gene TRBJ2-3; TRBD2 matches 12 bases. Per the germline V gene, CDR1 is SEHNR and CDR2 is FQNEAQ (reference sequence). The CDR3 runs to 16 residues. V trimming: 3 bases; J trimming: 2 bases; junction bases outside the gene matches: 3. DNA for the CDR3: TGTGCCAGCAGCTTGACTAGCGGGAGACCCACAGATACGCAGTATTTT. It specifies CASSLTSGRPTDTQYF.